This TCR beta chain derives from a study of blood T cell repertoires in COVID-19 (TCRdb year 2020). Some background on the complete study: The collaborator samples originated in the United States, Italy and Spain and spanned the acute and convalescent phases of COVID-19. The prospective study material was composed of cDNA or gDNA derived from T cells, B-cell-depleted T cells, or PBMCs. Subjects who had been exposed to COVID-19, were actively infected with it, or had recovered from it provided the deeply sampled blood TCRbeta repertoires that made up the dataset. The repertoires were released in a freely available public database meant as a resource for research on the immune response to SARS-CoV-2. The samples were drawn from the first 160 participants of the ongoing ImmuneRACE study and from 1,254 subjects provided by 6 global collaborators. Nearly every sample came with metadata listing a de-identified subject ID, COVID-19 status, age in years and sex. Where HLA class I and class II types were available, the types were taken from metadata supplied by the sample provider, not from assay-based typing. General study outcomes and caveats: The quantity of clinical and demographic metadata differed by source and by participant and was supplied without curation.

A note on this clone: What antigen it recognizes has not been identified. No qualities accompany the bases; no much larger clone lies one base away. This CDR3 is also generated by other DNA sequences in the sample.

The junction shows trimming of 0 bases on V and 2 bases on J, plus 5 bases between the germline ends. The germline V gene yields SGDLS for CDR1 and YYNGEE for CDR2. The CDR3 holds 13 amino acids from the cysteine to the phenylalanine. Only the CDR3 portion is preserved as DNA: 39 bases, with reading frame beginning at the first base. Whole blood was collected in K2EDTA tubes by collaborating institutions according to the institutions' own protocols. Collaborator samples were shipped for TCRbeta analysis as frozen whole blood, isolated PBMCs, or DNA extracted from either sample type. TCRbeta CDR3 regions were amplified from genomic DNA by means of the immunoSEQ Assay, a bias-controlled multiplex PCR. In the source study's methods: The number of nucleated cells in each sample was estimated by amplification of reference gene primers within the assay. To quantify the absolute abundance of each unique TCRbeta CDR3 rearrangement, sequence reads were collapsed and filtered. For each sample, productive Simpson clonality was calculated as the square root of Simpson's diversity index across productive rearrangements. In its TCRdb copy, this immuneACCESS table keeps in-frame sequences only and misses some clones. Where compared with another copy, unresolved V genes explain less than half of these, and the others have no known cause. V and J calls plus clone size are reproduced from that table; the DNA served to infer D and trimming. The sample yields tens of thousands of clones; 85% to 90% were counted once. Around 4.9% of the sample is in the top ten clones.

The TCR comes from a man in his 70s with active COVID-19. Recombination linked TRBV9 to TRBJ1-1; no D gene is confidently identified. The sequencing input was peripheral blood. In nucleotides, the sequence is TGTGCCAGCAGCGTAGCTGTTAACACTGAAGCTTTCTTT. This gives the protein CASSVAVNTEAFF.